These 17 T cell receptor beta chains share one sample of origin, sequenced in a study of blood T cell repertoires in COVID-19. Produced via immunoSEQ multiplex PCR; TCRdb's table is partial and in-frame only. The data contain approximately 160,000 clones, roughly nine tenths of them seen just once; the ten biggest clones take up nearly 0.55%. The sequencing input was peripheral blood. The receptors derive from a man between 50 and 59 years old with acute or convalescent COVID-19.

The chain recombines TRBV11-2 with TRBJ2-2; TRBD2 matches 10 bases. Germline V CDR1 and CDR2: SGHAT, FQNNGV. The CDR3 has 19 residues. V was pared by 1 base and J by 1 base, with 9 bases of the junction left unmatched. CDR3 bases: TGTGCCAGCAGCTTAGGTCTAGCGGGAGCAGCCCAGAACACCGGGGAGCTGTTTTTT. It encodes CASSLGLAGAAQNTGELFF.

The gene calls are TRBV4-3 and TRBJ1-6, with TRBD1 identical over 7 bases. The CDR3 has 17 residues. The germline V gene has CDR1 LGHNA and CDR2 YSLEER. The ends lost 0 bases at V and 5 bases at J; junction bases unmatched: 7. DNA for the CDR3: TGCGCCAGCAGCCAAGATTCCAGGGGGAGTAATAATTCACCCCTCCACTTT. Protein: CASSQDSRGSNNSPLHF.

This chain joins TRBV2 and TRBJ1-2, with D unresolved. Germline CDR1 reads SNHLY; CDR2 reads FYNNEI. The germline V and J ends were trimmed by 0 bases and 7 bases, with 12 bases remaining between them. The CDR3 contains 14 residues. The DNA for the CDR3 is TGTGCCAGCAGTGAAGCAAAACTCCCGTTTGGCTACACCTTC. Its protein product is CASSEAKLPFGYTF.

This clone was found once. This rearrangement joins TRBV5-6 to TRBJ2-7; D is ambiguous. This CDR3 region has 14 residues. The germline V gene has CDR1 SGHDT and CDR2 YYEEEE. The V end lost 0 bases, the J end lost 0 bases, and 7 bases lay between the germline ends. CDR3 sequence reads: CASSLGRSSYEQYV. Written as DNA, the CDR3 is TGTGCCAGCAGCTTGGGTCGGAGCTCCTACGAGCAGTACGTC.

This chain connects TRBV5-4 to TRBJ1-5; 7 bases agree with TRBD1. This CDR3 contains 20 residues. CDR1 is SGHNT and CDR2 is YYREEE in the germline V gene (reference sequence). The ends lost 1 base at V and 6 bases at J; junction bases unmatched: 22. The CDR3 coding sequence is TGTGCCAGCAGCTTGTTCAGGGGGTCCATCCGAGGGGTCGTTTTTCAGCCCCAGCATTTT. Translated: CASSLFRGSIRGVVFQPQHF.

The count of this clone is one. The rearrangement uses TRBV27 and TRBJ1-2; TRBD1 matches 10 bases. Germline CDR1 MNHEY, CDR2 SMNVEV (reference sequence). The CDR3 runs to 15 residues. The V segment lost 5 bases and the J segment 4 bases; nucleotides outside the gene matches: 7. The CDR3 loop is CASSGRQGAIYGYTF. The CDR3 nucleotides read TGTGCCAGCAGTGGGCGACAGGGGGCCATCTATGGCTACACCTTC.

The V and J genes are TRBV27 and TRBJ2-1; 7 nucleotides agree with TRBD2. Germline V gives CDR1 MNHEY, CDR2 SMNVEV (reference sequence). V lost 3 bases and J lost 2; bases outside the gene matches: 7. The CDR3 has 16 residues. This CDR3 reads CASSLGGGPTYNEQFF. The CDR3 bases are TGTGCCAGCAGTTTGGGGGGGGGACCCACCTACAATGAGCAGTTCTTC.

The gene calls are TRBV6-4 and TRBJ2-2, with TRBD1 as a possible D gene (5 bases). V was shortened by 4 bases and J by 6 bases, with 12 bases between the two germline ends. There are 14 residues in the CDR3. Germline-derived CDR1 and CDR2 are MRHNA and SNTAGT. CDR3 sequence (DNA): TGTGCCAGCAGTGTTCAGGGCCCCCCCGGGGAGCTGTTTTTT. Translating it yields CASSVQGPPGELFF.

V usage is TRBV28 and J usage is TRBJ2-5, with 10 bases that match TRBD1. Trimming removed 6 bases from V and 5 bases from J; junction bases left unmatched: 6. This CDR3 spans 14 amino acids. Germline-derived CDR1 and CDR2 are MDHEN and SYDVKM. CDR3 residues: CASRRQGADETQYF. CDR3 DNA sequence: TGTGCCAGCAGGAGACAGGGGGCTGACGAGACCCAGTACTTC.

J is TRBJ1-4 and V is TRBV28; TRBD1 is a possible D gene (5 bases). V dropped 10 bases and J dropped 6 bases, with 15 bases sitting between them. Germline V gene sequence: CDR1 MDHEN, CDR2 SYDVKM. This CDR3 has 13 residues. CDR3 nucleotide sequence: TGTGCCACTACGACAGCCCCTTATGAAAAACTGTTTTTT. Translation: CATTTAPYEKLFF.

The J gene is TRBJ2-1, the V gene TRBV3-1 (or the pseudogene TRBV3-2), with 10 bases identical to TRBD2. Germline CDR1 LGHDT, CDR2 YNNKEL (reference sequence). The CDR3 is 16 residues long. Trimming removed 4 bases from V and 2 bases from J; junction bases left unmatched: 5. The CDR3 is CASSLRTSGTYNEQFF. The CDR3 coding sequence is TGTGCCAGCAGCCTCCGGACTAGCGGAACCTACAATGAGCAGTTCTTC.

Only one count was recorded for this clone. The V gene is TRBV5-4, the J gene TRBJ2-7, with TRBD1 identical over 8 bases. The CDR3 length is 14 residues. V lost 0 bases, J lost 1 base, and 0 bases stayed unmatched. Germline CDR1 is SGHNT and CDR2 is YYREEE (reference sequence). This CDR3 is CASSLDRGSYEQYV. In DNA form, the CDR3 reads TGTGCCAGCAGCTTGGACAGGGGGTCCTACGAGCAGTACGTC.

The CDR3 protein is CASSSYRWGYTF. Written as DNA, the CDR3 is TGTGCCAGCAGTTCCTATCGGTGGGGCTACACCTTC. The rearrangement uses TRBV28 and TRBJ1-2; no firm D call. Trimming removed 4 bases from V and 8 bases from J, with 11 bases in between. Germline CDR1 is MDHEN and CDR2 is SYDVKM. The CDR3 runs to 12 residues.

The V and J genes are TRBV10-3 and TRBJ1-1, with D unclear. Germline V gene lookup returns CDR1 ENHRY and CDR2 SYGVKD. V dropped 6 bases and J dropped 2 bases, with 13 bases sitting between them. CDR3 length: 14 residues. CDR3 DNA: TGTGCCATCAGCAGAGAGGAGAGAAACACTGAAGCTTTCTTT. It is translated as CAISREERNTEAFF.

The chain joins TRBV6-6 to TRBJ2-3; D gene uncertain. V was trimmed by 2 bases and J by 0 bases, leaving 12 bases between them. From germline, CDR1 is MNHNY and CDR2 SVGAGI (reference sequence). CDR3 length equals 16 residues. CDR3 protein: CASSYGSGSSTDTQYF. As DNA, the CDR3 is TGTGCCAGCAGTTACGGGTCGGGTTCGAGCACAGATACGCAGTATTTT.

This clone occurred once. The V call is TRBV19, the J call TRBJ1-5, with D uncertain. Trimming took 3 bases from V and 5 from J, leaving 11 bases between them. Germline CDR1 LNHDA, CDR2 SQIVND (reference sequence). The CDR3 contains 14 residues. The CDR3 reads CASSIFGGYQPQHF. CDR3 nucleotides: TGTGCCAGTAGTATCTTCGGAGGATATCAGCCCCAGCATTTT.

The chain carries TRBV5-1 and TRBJ2-5; 7 bases align to TRBD2. CDR3 size: 13 residues. The J segment lost 5 bases and the V segment lost 4 bases, leaving 5 bases of the junction unmatched. Looked up from germline, CDR1 is SGHRS and CDR2 is YFSETQ. For the CDR3, the DNA is TGCGCCAGCAGCAGAACTAGCGTGGAGACCCAGTACTTC. It yields the protein CASSRTSVETQYF.